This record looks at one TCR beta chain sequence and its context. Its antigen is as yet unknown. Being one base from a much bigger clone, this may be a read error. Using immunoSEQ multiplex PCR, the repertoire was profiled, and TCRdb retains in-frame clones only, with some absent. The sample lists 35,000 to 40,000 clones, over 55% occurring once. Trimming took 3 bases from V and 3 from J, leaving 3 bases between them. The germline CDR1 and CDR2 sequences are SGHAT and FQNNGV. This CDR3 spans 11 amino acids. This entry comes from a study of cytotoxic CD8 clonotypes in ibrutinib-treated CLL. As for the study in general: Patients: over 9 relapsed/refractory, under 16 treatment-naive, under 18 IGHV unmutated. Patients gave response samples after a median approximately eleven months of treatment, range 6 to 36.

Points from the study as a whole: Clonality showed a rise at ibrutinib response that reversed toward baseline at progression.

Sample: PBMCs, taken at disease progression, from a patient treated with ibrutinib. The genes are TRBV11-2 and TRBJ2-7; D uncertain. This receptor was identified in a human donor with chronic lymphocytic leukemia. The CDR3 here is CASSFFYEQYF. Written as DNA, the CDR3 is TGTGCCAGCAGCTTTTTCTACGAGCAGTACTTC.